This T cell receptor beta chain came from a study of blood T cell repertoires in COVID-19. Libraries were prepared by immunoSEQ multiplex PCR; TCRdb keeps only in-frame clonotypes and omits some of them. The sample holds over 350,000 clones, roughly nine tenths seen once. In this sample, this clone turned up a few times. Germline V gene data show CDR1 as SNHLY and CDR2 as FYNNEI. The CDR3 consists of 14 residues. The V gene lost 9 bases and the J gene lost 8 bases, with 22 bases spanning the gap. Sequenced sample: PBMCs or T cells enriched from blood (not recorded which). The chain has TRBV2 and TRBJ1-2; D may be TRBD1 (5 bases). The sequence was obtained from a woman in her thirties or forties who had been exposed to COVID-19. CDR3 in DNA: TGTGCCAGTGTAGGCGAGGGACTTCGAAAGGGCTACACCTTC. This gives the protein CASVGEGLRKGYTF.